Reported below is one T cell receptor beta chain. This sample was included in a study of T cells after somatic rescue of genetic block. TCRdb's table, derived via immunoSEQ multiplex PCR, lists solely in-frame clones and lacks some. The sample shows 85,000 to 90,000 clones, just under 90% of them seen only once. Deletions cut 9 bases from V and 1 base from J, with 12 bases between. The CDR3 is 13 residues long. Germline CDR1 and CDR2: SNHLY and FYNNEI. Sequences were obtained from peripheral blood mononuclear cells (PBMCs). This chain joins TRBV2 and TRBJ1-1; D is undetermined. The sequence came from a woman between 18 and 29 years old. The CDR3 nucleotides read TGTGCCAGTGGACGGGGAGAGAACACTGAAGCTTTCTTT. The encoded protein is CASGRGENTEAFF.